This T cell receptor beta chain emerged from a study of Graves' ophthalmopathy and Graves' hyperthyroidism. This clonotype was detected many times. Using RNA transcripts, the TCR beta CDR3 regions were amplified. Following a first-round RT-PCR that used HTBI primers, a second-round multiplex PCR was carried out. TCRdb passed the multiplex PCR reads through MiXCR, listing each CDR3 protein once. Of roughly 400,000 distinct CDR3 sequences listed, about 16% are singletons. The hyperthyroidism patients had a new diagnosis of under 2 months' duration and were aged 18 to 65. PBMCs had their origin in fresh peripheral blood (roughly 10 ml). The TCR originated in a woman between 18 and 29 years old with stable Graves' hyperthyroidism. Source material: peripheral blood.

The CDR3, as DNA: TGTGCCAGCAGCGTAGAGGCTGACGACTATGGCTACACCTTC. Encoded protein: CASSVEADDYGYTF. The chain combines TRBV9 with TRBJ1-2; no definite D call. V lost 0 bases to trimming and J lost 3 bases, with 9 bases between them. Germline V gene lookup returns CDR1 SGDLS and CDR2 YYNGEE. The length of the CDR3 is 14 residues.